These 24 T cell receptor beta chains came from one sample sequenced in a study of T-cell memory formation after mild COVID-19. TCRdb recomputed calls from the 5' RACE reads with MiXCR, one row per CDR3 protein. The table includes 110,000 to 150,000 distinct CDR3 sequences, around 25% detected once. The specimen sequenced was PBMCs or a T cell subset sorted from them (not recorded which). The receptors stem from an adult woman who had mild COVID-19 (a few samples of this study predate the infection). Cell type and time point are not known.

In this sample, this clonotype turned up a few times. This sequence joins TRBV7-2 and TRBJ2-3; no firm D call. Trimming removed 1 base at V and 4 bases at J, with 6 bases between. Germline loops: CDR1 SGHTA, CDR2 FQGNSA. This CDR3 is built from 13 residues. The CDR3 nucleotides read TGTGCCAGCAGCTTAGACGAAGCAGATACGCAGTATTTT. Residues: CASSLDEADTQYF.

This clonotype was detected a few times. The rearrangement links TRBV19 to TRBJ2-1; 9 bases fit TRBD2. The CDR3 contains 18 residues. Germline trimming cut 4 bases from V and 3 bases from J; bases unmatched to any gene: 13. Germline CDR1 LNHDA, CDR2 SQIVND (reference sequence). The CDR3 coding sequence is TGTGCCAGTAGTACCCCACGTCGGGCGGGAGGGGGCTACAATGAGCAGTTCTTC. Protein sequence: CASSTPRRAGGGYNEQFF.

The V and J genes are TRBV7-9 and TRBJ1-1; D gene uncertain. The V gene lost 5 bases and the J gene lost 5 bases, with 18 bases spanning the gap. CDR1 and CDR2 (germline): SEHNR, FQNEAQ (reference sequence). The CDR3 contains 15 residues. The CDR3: CASSASGSGVTEAFF. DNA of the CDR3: TGTGCCAGCAGCGCGTCGGGAAGTGGGGTTACTGAAGCTTTCTTT.

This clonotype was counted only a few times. The CDR3 sequence is CATSDGRESGYTF. The CDR3 coding sequence is TGTGCCACCAGTGATGGAAGGGAATCTGGCTACACCTTC. The chain has TRBV24-1 and TRBJ1-2, with D unresolved. Germline CDR1 is KGHDR and CDR2 is SFDVKD. Trimming took 3 bases from V and 7 from J, leaving 11 bases between them. The CDR3 is 13 residues long.

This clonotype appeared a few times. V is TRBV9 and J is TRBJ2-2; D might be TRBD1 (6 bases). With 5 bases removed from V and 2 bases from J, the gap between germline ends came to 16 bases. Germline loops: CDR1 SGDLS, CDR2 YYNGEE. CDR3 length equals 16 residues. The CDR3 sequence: CASSGAGRGNTGELFF. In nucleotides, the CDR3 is TGTGCCAGCAGTGGCGCGGGCAGGGGTAACACCGGGGAGCTGTTTTTT.

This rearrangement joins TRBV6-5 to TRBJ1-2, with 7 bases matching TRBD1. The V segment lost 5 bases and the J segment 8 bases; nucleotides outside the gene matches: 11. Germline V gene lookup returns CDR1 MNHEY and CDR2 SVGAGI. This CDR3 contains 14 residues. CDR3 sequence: CASSPRQGHVGYTF. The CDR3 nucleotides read TGTGCCAGCAGTCCCCGACAGGGTCACGTCGGCTACACCTTC.

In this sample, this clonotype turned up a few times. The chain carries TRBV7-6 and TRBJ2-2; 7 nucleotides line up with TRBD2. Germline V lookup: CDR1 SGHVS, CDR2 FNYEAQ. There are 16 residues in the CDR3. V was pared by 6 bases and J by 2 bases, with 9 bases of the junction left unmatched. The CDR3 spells CASRDASGLNTGELFF. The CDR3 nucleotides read TGTGCCAGCAGGGACGCTAGCGGATTAAACACCGGGGAGCTGTTTTTT.

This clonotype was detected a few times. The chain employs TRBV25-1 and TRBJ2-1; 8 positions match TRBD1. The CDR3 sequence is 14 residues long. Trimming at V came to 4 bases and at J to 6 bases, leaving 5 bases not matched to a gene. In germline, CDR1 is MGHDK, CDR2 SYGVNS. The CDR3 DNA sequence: TGTGCCAGCAGTGGGGGACAGGAGCCCAATGAGCAGTTCTTC. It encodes CASSGGQEPNEQFF.

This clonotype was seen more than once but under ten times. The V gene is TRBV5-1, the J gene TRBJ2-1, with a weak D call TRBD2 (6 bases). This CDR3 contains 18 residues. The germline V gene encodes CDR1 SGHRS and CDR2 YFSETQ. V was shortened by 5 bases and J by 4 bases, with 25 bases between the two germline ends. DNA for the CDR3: TGCGCCAGCAGGGCCGGGGGACCGACCAGGGTATCATACAATGAGCAGTTCTTC. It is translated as CASRAGGPTRVSYNEQFF. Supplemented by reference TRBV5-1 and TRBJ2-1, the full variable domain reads KAGVTQTPRYLIKTRGQQVTLSCSPISGHRSVSWYQQTPGQGLQFLFEYFSETQRNKGNFPGRFSGRQFSNSRSEMNVSTLELGDSALYLCASRAGGPTRVSYNEQFFGPGTRLTVL.

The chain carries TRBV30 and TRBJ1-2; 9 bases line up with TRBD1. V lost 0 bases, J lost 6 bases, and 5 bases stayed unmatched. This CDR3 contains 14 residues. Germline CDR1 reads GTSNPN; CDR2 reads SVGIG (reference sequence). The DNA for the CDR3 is TGTGCCTGGAGTGTGGGACAGGGTACCAATGGCTACACCTTC. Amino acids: CAWSVGQGTNGYTF. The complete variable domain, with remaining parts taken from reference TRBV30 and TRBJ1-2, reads SQTIHQWPATLVQPVGSPLSLECTVEGTSNPNLYWYRQAAGRGLQLLFYSVGIGQISSEVPQNLSASRPQDRQFILSSKKLLLSDSGFYLCAWSVGQGTNGYTFGSGTRLTVV.

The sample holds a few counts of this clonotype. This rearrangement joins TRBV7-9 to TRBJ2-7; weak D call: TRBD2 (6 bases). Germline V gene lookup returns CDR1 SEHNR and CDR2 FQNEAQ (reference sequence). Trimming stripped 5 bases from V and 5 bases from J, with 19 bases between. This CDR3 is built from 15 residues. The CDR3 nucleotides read TGTGCCAGCAGCGGACGAATAGCGGTTTCCGACGAGCAGTACTTC. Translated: CASSGRIAVSDEQYF.

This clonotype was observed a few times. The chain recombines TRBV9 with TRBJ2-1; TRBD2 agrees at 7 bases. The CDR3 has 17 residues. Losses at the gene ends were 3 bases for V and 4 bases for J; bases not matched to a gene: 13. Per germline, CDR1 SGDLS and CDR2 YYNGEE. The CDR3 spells CASSAPVGGGPYNEQFF. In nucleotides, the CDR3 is TGTGCCAGCAGCGCCCCAGTTGGGGGAGGGCCTTACAATGAGCAGTTCTTC.

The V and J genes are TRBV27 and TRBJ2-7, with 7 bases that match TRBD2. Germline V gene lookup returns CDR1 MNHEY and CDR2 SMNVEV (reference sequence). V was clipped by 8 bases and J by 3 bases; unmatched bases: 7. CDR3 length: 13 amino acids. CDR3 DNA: TGTGCCAGCGCGGCGGGAGCGTTCTACGAGCAGTACTTC. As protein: CASAAGAFYEQYF.

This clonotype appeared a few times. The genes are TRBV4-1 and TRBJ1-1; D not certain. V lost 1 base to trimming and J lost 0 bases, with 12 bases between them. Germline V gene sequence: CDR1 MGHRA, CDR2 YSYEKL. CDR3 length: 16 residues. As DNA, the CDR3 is TGCGCCAGCAGCCAAGTCGTATGGACGATGAACACTGAAGCTTTCTTT. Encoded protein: CASSQVVWTMNTEAFF.

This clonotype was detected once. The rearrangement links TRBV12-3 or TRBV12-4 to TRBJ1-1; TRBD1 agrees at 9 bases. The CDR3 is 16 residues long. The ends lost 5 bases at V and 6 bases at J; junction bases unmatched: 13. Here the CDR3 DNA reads TGTGCCAGCAGTCACACCGGGACAGGGCCGAGGGCTGAAGCTTTCTTT. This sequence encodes CASSHTGTGPRAEAFF.

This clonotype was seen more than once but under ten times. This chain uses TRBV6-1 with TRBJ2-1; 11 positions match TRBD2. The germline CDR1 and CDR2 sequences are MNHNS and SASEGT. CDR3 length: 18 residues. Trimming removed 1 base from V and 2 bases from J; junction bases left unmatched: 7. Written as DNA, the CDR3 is TGTGCCAGCAGTGAAGGGGCTAGCGGGAGGAGACCCTACAATGAGCAGTTCTTC. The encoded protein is CASSEGASGRRPYNEQFF.

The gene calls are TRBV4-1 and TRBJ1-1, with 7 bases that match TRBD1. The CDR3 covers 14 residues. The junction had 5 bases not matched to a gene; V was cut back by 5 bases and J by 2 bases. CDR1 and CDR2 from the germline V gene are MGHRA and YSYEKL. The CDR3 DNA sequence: TGCGCCAGCAGCTACGACAGGGAAAACACTGAAGCTTTCTTT. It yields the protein CASSYDRENTEAFF.

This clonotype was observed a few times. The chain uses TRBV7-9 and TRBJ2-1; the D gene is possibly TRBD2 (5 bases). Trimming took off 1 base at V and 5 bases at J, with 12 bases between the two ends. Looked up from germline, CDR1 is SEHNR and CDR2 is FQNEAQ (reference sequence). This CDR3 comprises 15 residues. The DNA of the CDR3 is TGTGCCAGCAGCTTAGGCTCCGGGATCAACAATGAGCAGTTCTTC. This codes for CASSLGSGINNEQFF.

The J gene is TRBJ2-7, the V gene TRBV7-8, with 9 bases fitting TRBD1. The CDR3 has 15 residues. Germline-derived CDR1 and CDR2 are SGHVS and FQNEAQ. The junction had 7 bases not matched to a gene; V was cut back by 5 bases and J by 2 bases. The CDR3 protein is CASSRTDRGAYEQYF. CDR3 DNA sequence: TGTGCCAGCAGCAGAACGGACAGGGGTGCCTACGAGCAGTACTTC.

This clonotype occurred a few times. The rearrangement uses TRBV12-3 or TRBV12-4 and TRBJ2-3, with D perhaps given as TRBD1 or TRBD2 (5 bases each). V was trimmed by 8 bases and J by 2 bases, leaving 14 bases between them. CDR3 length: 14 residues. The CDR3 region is CASSFQGVTDTQYF. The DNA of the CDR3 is TGTGCCAGCTCCTTCCAGGGAGTCACAGATACGCAGTATTTT.

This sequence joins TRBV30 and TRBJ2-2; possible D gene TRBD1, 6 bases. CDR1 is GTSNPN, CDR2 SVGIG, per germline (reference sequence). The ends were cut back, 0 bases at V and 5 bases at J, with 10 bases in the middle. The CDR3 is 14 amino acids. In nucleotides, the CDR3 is TGTGCCTGGAGTGTCGGCAGGGGAACCGGGGAGCTGTTTTTT. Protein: CAWSVGRGTGELFF.

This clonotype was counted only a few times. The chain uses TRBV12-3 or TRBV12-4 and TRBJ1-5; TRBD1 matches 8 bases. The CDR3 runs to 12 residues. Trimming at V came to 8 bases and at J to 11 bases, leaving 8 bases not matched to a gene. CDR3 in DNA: TGTGCCAGCCAACGGACAGGGTCCTCCCAGCATTTT. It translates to CASQRTGSSQHF.

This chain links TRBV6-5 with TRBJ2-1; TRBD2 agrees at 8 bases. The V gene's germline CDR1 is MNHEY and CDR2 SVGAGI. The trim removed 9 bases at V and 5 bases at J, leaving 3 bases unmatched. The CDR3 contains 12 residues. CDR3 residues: CARPGGDNEQFF. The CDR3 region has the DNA TGTGCCAGGCCGGGGGGGGACAATGAGCAGTTCTTC.

The CDR3 DNA follows: TGCAGCGTTGAGGGCACCTCAGATACGCAGTATTTT. This sequence encodes CSVEGTSDTQYF. The chain links TRBV29-1 to TRBJ2-3; D remains ambiguous. Trimming left V 3 bases short and J 4 bases short, with 8 bases between. From germline, CDR1 is SQVTM and CDR2 ANQGSEA. CDR3 length: 12 residues.